This T cell receptor (beta chain) originates from a study of cytomegalovirus exposure and HLA in healthy donors. In regard to this clone: Its target is unknown.

Findings of the study overall: Reports showed the classifier diagnosing cytomegalovirus status with high specificity and sensitivity.

The length of the CDR3 is 16 residues. Germline values: CDR1 SNHLY, CDR2 FYNNEI. Losses at the gene ends were 6 bases for V and 3 bases for J; bases not matched to a gene: 11. In the PCR, 60 Vbeta and 13 Jbeta primers were used. The repertoire was sequenced with immunoSEQ multiplex PCR; TCRdb's copy has only in-frame clones and lacks some. The profile shows about 200,000 clones, almost 80% of them singletons. Sequencing input: PBMCs. The gene calls are TRBV2 and TRBJ2-7, with 10 bases identical to TRBD1. The TCR originated in a man aged 18 to 35 in good health and CMV-seronegative. DNA for the CDR3: TGTGCCAGCAGGTCTAACCGGGACAGGGGAATCTACGAGCAGTACTTC. The encoded protein is CASRSNRDRGIYEQYF.